The next 26 T cell receptor beta chains were all read from a single sample in a study of blood T cell repertoires in COVID-19. Assay used: immunoSEQ multiplex PCR; TCRdb lists only in-frame clones, some missing. The sample consists of approximately 62,000 clones, 75% to 90% of them appearing once. Material for sequencing was peripheral blood. The receptor set was obtained from a man in his sixties with acute or convalescent COVID-19.

The rearrangement links TRBV27 to TRBJ2-5; no reliable D call. Germline lookup yields CDR1 MNHEY and CDR2 SMNVEV (reference sequence). The CDR3 sequence is 13 residues long. Trimming pared 3 bases from V and 5 bases from J, leaving 10 bases between. This CDR3 reads CASSFALRETQYF. CDR3 coding DNA: TGTGCCAGCAGTTTCGCCCTTCGGGAGACCCAGTACTTC.

The rearrangement links TRBV7-2 to TRBJ2-1, with D hard to call. V was pared by 4 bases and J by 3 bases, with 10 bases between. CDR1 SGHTA and CDR2 FQGNSA come from the germline V gene. The CDR3 loop spans 14 amino acids. This CDR3 is CASSSFPGYNEQFF. In DNA, the CDR3 is TGTGCCAGCAGCTCCTTTCCGGGCTACAATGAGCAGTTCTTC.

This rearrangement joins TRBV19 to TRBJ1-2, with D perhaps matching TRBD1 (6 bases). The CDR3 loop spans 14 amino acids. Germline CDR1 is LNHDA and CDR2 is SQIVND (reference sequence). Trimming pared 5 bases from V and 6 bases from J, leaving 16 bases between. In DNA, the CDR3 is TGTGCCAGTAGTGCCCGGACAGCCGTACATGGCTACACCTTC. Translation: CASSARTAVHGYTF.

This rearrangement joins TRBV5-1 to TRBJ2-5; D may be TRBD1 (6 bases). The CDR3 is 15 amino acids. The V end was cut by 4 bases, the J end by 5 bases, with 18 bases between. CDR1 SGHRS and CDR2 YFSETQ come from the germline V gene. CDR3 nucleotide sequence: TGCGCCAGCAGCCCCGGCGTTGGGGGCGGGGAGACCCAGTACTTC. Translated, it gives CASSPGVGGGETQYF.

V is TRBV15 and J is TRBJ1-5; 7 bases fit TRBD1. The trim removed 4 bases at V and 0 bases at J, leaving 15 bases unmatched. The length of the CDR3 is 19 residues. Germline V gene data show CDR1 as LNHNV and CDR2 as YYDKDF (reference sequence). The CDR3 nucleotides are TGTGCCACCAGCATAGTAAGTAGGGGGCCAGCTTATAGCAATCAGCCCCAGCATTTT. Amino acids: CATSIVSRGPAYSNQPQHF.

V is TRBV6-4 and J is TRBJ2-3; D not certain. The V gene lost 6 bases and the J gene lost 1 base, with 11 bases spanning the gap. Germline assignment: CDR1 MRHNA and CDR2 SNTAGT. The CDR3 has 14 amino acids. Written as DNA, the CDR3 is TGTGCCAGCAGCGTCAATGCGGGCACAGATACGCAGTATTTT. It encodes CASSVNAGTDTQYF.

The V call is TRBV7-6, the J call TRBJ1-1; D possibly corresponds to TRBD1 (5 bases). Per the germline V gene, CDR1 is SGHVS and CDR2 is FNYEAQ. Between the trimmed V and J ends, which lost 2 bases and 0 bases, there was a span of 10 bases. The CDR3 has 15 residues. The DNA of the CDR3 is TGTGCCAGCAGCTTACAAGGGGAAATGAACACTGAAGCTTTCTTT. Translated: CASSLQGEMNTEAFF. Variable domain in full (rest from reference TRBV7-6 and TRBJ1-1): GAGVSQSPRYKVTKRGQDVALRCDPISGHVSLYWYRQALGQGPEFLTYFNYEAQQDKSGLPNDRFSAERPEGSISTLTIQRTEQRDSAMYRCASSLQGEMNTEAFFGQGTRLTVV.

CDR3 protein: CASSVYGSPQETQYF. For the CDR3, the DNA is TGTGCCAGCAGCGTATACGGGAGCCCGCAAGAGACCCAGTACTTC. This chain joins TRBV9 and TRBJ2-5; a weak D match, TRBD2 (6 bases). The CDR3 is 15 residues long. With 1 base removed from V and 2 bases from J, the gap between germline ends came to 12 bases. Germline assignment: CDR1 SGDLS and CDR2 YYNGEE.

CDR3 in amino acids: CSAGGQGTSGSTGELFF. CDR3 coding DNA: TGCAGCGCTGGCGGACAGGGGACTAGCGGGAGCACCGGGGAGCTGTTTTTT. The chain employs TRBV29-1 and TRBJ2-2; 14 bases line up with TRBD2. The V segment lost 7 bases and the J segment 4 bases; nucleotides outside the gene matches: 11. Germline loops: CDR1 SQVTM, CDR2 ANQGSEA. This CDR3 spans 17 amino acids.

The rearrangement links TRBV6-6 to TRBJ2-7, with 9 positions matching TRBD1. This CDR3 contains 15 residues. Trimming cost V 5 bases and J 4 bases; bases outside gene matches: 9. Germline V gene data show CDR1 as MNHNY and CDR2 as SVGAGI (reference sequence). CDR3 loop: CASSPSRDREYEQYF. CDR3 coding DNA: TGTGCCAGCAGTCCGAGCCGGGACAGGGAGTACGAGCAGTACTTC.

V gene TRBV28 combines with J gene TRBJ1-1; no clear D. Trimming removed 1 base from V and 6 bases from J, with 15 bases in between. This CDR3 region has 15 residues. Germline CDR1 is MDHEN and CDR2 is SYDVKM. As DNA, the CDR3 is TGTGCCAGCAGTTTATCCCGGGGAAGGTCTTCTGAAGCTTTCTTT. Protein sequence: CASSLSRGRSSEAFF.

This rearrangement joins TRBV4-2 to TRBJ2-5; 12 bases map to TRBD2. The CDR3 length is 18 residues. Germline V CDR1 and CDR2: LGHNA, YNFKEQ. V gave up 2 bases and J gave up 2 bases; unmatched junction bases: 9. The CDR3 protein is CASSQQGGLAGQQETQYF. In DNA form, the CDR3 reads TGTGCCAGCAGCCAACAAGGAGGACTAGCGGGACAACAAGAGACCCAGTACTTC.

The V and J genes are TRBV6-4 and TRBJ1-6, with D perhaps matching TRBD1 (5 bases). This CDR3 has 15 amino acids. Germline V gene lookup returns CDR1 MRHNA and CDR2 SNTAGT. V was shortened by 0 bases and J by 12 bases, with 15 bases between the two germline ends. This chain's CDR3 is CASSDSSQGGQPLHF. The CDR3, as DNA: TGTGCCAGCAGTGACTCGAGTCAGGGCGGTCAACCCCTCCACTTT.

The chain combines TRBV7-2 with TRBJ2-6; 12 bases fit TRBD1. V was pared by 3 bases and J by 0 bases, with 6 bases of the junction left unmatched. This CDR3 has 19 amino acids. Germline CDR1 and CDR2: SGHTA and FQGNSA. CDR3 sequence (DNA): TGTGCCAGCAGCTTGATTGGGACAGGGGGCATCTCTGGGGCCAACGTCCTGACTTTC. It translates to CASSLIGTGGISGANVLTF. Based on the CDR3 plus reference TRBV7-2 and TRBJ2-6, the full variable domain is GAGVSQSPSNKVTEKGKDVELRCDPISGHTALYWYRQSLGQGLEFLIYFQGNSAPDKSGLPSDRFSAERTGGSVSTLTIQRTQQEDSAVYLCASSLIGTGGISGANVLTFGAGSRLTVL.

The V gene is TRBV7-3, the J gene TRBJ2-7; D is unclear. CDR3 length equals 13 residues. Per germline, CDR1 SGHTA and CDR2 FQGTGA. Trimming shortened V by 1 base and J by 2 bases, and 6 bases separated the two germline ends. The CDR3 loop reads CASSLIPAYEQYF. The CDR3 DNA reads as TGTGCCAGCAGCTTAATTCCTGCCTACGAGCAGTACTTC.

This clone has just a few counts. This sequence joins TRBV27 and TRBJ2-1; no clear D gene. This CDR3 spans 15 amino acids. Germline loops: CDR1 MNHEY, CDR2 SMNVEV (reference sequence). V lost 5 bases to trimming and J lost 6 bases, with 17 bases between them. The CDR3 reads CASSTPTPSGNEQFF. The CDR3 DNA reads TGTGCCAGCAGTACGCCGACCCCTAGTGGCAATGAGCAGTTCTTC.

The chain recombines TRBV5-1 with TRBJ1-2; no clear D gene. The CDR3 contains 16 residues. The V end was cut by 0 bases, the J end by 4 bases, with 16 bases between. CDR1 and CDR2 from the germline V gene are SGHRS and YFSETQ. CDR3 residues: CASSLAGGSGVYGYTF. CDR3 DNA: TGCGCCAGCAGCTTGGCTGGTGGTTCGGGAGTCTATGGCTACACCTTC.

This sequence joins TRBV30 and TRBJ1-5, with TRBD1 matching over 10 bases. The CDR3 is made up of 13 amino acids. Germline CDR1 GTSNPN, CDR2 SVGIG (reference sequence). The J segment lost 7 bases and the V segment lost 5 bases, leaving 5 bases of the junction unmatched. CDR3 region: CAWAGTGDQPQHF. DNA for the CDR3: TGTGCCTGGGCCGGGACAGGGGACCAGCCCCAGCATTTT.

The chain links TRBV11-2 to TRBJ2-1, with TRBD2 identical over 9 bases. CDR1 SGHAT and CDR2 FQNNGV come from the germline V gene. Trimming cost V 4 bases and J 6 bases; bases outside gene matches: 7. The CDR3 length is 15 residues. The CDR3 reads CASSSIAGVFNEQFF. The CDR3 nucleotides are TGTGCCAGCAGCTCTATAGCGGGAGTATTCAATGAGCAGTTCTTC.

This chain joins TRBV9 and TRBJ1-3; 9 nucleotides line up with TRBD1. Germline V gene data show CDR1 as SGDLS and CDR2 as YYNGEE. The CDR3 totals 16 residues. V lost 3 bases, J lost 2 bases, and 6 bases stayed unmatched. The CDR3 loop reads CASSATGTGTGNTIYF. CDR3 DNA: TGTGCCAGCAGCGCCACCGGGACAGGGACTGGAAACACCATATATTTT.

This clone came up once. The chain has TRBV3-1 (or the pseudogene TRBV3-2) and TRBJ2-1, with 7 bases fitting TRBD2. The V and J ends lost 4 bases and 1 base, in that order; junction bases with no gene match: 10. Germline V gene data show CDR1 as LGHDT and CDR2 as YNNKEL (reference sequence). The CDR3 covers 17 residues. CDR3 region: CASSPKGGRASYNEQFF. Written as DNA, the CDR3 is TGTGCCAGCAGCCCCAAGGGAGGGAGGGCATCCTACAATGAGCAGTTCTTC.

The chain carries TRBV7-9 and TRBJ2-1; TRBD2 agrees at 8 bases. The CDR3 is made up of 17 amino acids. Germline loops: CDR1 SEHNR, CDR2 FQNEAQ (reference sequence). Trimming cost V 1 base and J 0 bases; bases outside gene matches: 5. The CDR3 DNA reads as TGTGCCAGCAGCTTAGAGGCGGGAGGTAGCTCCTACAATGAGCAGTTCTTC. This translates into CASSLEAGGSSYNEQFF. Looking up the rest from reference TRBV7-9 and TRBJ2-1 gives the full variable domain: DTGVSQNPRHKITKRGQNVTFRCDPISEHNRLYWYRQTLGQGPEFLTYFQNEAQLEKSRLLSDRFSAERPKGSFSTLEIQRTEQGDSAMYLCASSLEAGGSSYNEQFFGPGTRLTVL.

The rearrangement joins TRBV4-3 to TRBJ1-3; a weak D match, TRBD1 (6 bases). CDR3 length: 17 amino acids. Germline CDR1 reads LGHNA; CDR2 reads YSLEER. Trimming pared 0 bases from V and 5 bases from J, leaving 17 bases between. The DNA of the CDR3 is TGCGCCAGCAGCCAAGAACCTGGGGGCTTAAACAGAAACACCATATATTTT. The encoded protein is CASSQEPGGLNRNTIYF.

The gene calls are TRBV11-2 and TRBJ1-5; 7 bases fit TRBD1. Germline values: CDR1 SGHAT, CDR2 FQNNGV. This CDR3 is 15 amino acids long. J lost 3 bases, V lost 5 bases, and 7 bases had no gene match. This CDR3 is CASSPDGTVNQPQHF. DNA for the CDR3: TGTGCCAGCAGCCCGGACGGGACAGTCAATCAGCCCCAGCATTTT.

This chain joins TRBV28 and TRBJ2-5; D is possibly TRBD1 (6 bases). The CDR3 consists of 14 residues. The germline CDR1 and CDR2 sequences are MDHEN and SYDVKM. V was pared by 6 bases and J by 6 bases, with 17 bases between. The CDR3 is CASREAQGRQTQYF. The DNA of the CDR3 is TGTGCCAGCAGAGAAGCGCAGGGGCGGCAGACCCAGTACTTC.

This clone was detected only a few times. This chain uses TRBV20-1 with TRBJ1-2, with D maybe TRBD1 (6 bases). Per germline, CDR1 DFQATT and CDR2 SNEGSKA (reference sequence). Trimming left V 3 bases short and J 7 bases short, with 9 bases between. This CDR3 spans 11 amino acids. CDR3 DNA: TGCAGTGCTAGCCCAGGGGTTGGCTACACCTTC. Protein sequence: CSASPGVGYTF.